Listed below are T cell receptor beta chains from one sample, sequenced in a study of T-cell reconstitution after alpha-beta-depleted transplantation in children. TCRdb fed the PCR reads into MiXCR, producing one record per CDR3 protein. The table shows about 300,000 distinct CDR3 sequences, with 9.5% to 13% occurring only once. The specimen comprised PBMCs, sampled before TCRalphabeta/CD19-depleted stem cell transplant. Every receptor here comes from a boy in the first two years of life with acute myeloid leukemia, due to receive a stem cell transplant. The conserved cysteine and the conserved F or W are not part of the CDR3 here. The order of the fields is CDR3 length, V gene, clone size, CDR3 protein. Clone size is given for some rows only: seen once, a few or many times, or a class if the clone is expanded.

length: 15; V: TRBV5-5; size: many; CDR3: ASSLTFGVAFQETQY
length: 13; V: TRBV11-2; size: many; CDR3: ASSFKFGGRDDQY
length: 15; V: TRBV5-1; size: many; CDR3: ASSLLSPSGNTGELF
length: 13; V: TRBV6-5; size: many; CDR3: ASSYSGRGANVLT
length: 14; V: TRBV28; size: many; CDR3: ASSYQPGQGYQPQH
length: 14; V: TRBV7-2; size: many; CDR3: ASSWLGEVSYNEQF
length: 16; V: TRBV11-2; size: .; CDR3: ASSPGGLLATLPYEQY
length: 12; V: TRBV20-1; size: many; CDR3: SAALEDRGYGYT
length: 15; V: TRBV18; size: .; CDR3: ASSRGGPLAGANVLT
length: 13; V: TRBV4-2; size: .; CDR3: ASSEQGPLTDTQY
length: 13; V: TRBV3-1; size: many; CDR3: ASSQGGRDTGELF
length: 13; V: TRBV20-1; size: many; CDR3: SARDRGTANTEAF
length: 12; V: TRBV7-9; size: .; CDR3: ASSVTNSYNEQF
length: 13; V: TRBV12-3/TRBV12-4; size: many; CDR3: ASSLSGNSYNEQF
length: 13; V: TRBV11-2; size: few; CDR3: ASRRAGGPPNEQF
length: 14; V: TRBV12-3/TRBV12-4; size: many; CDR3: ASSLTSGGYTDTQY
length: 15; V: TRBV7-2; size: many; CDR3: ASSLAWGELLADTQY
length: 15; V: TRBV5-1; size: few; CDR3: ASSLVRGGPNTDTQY
length: 10; V: TRBV28; size: many; CDR3: ASSPGNYGYT
length: 13; V: TRBV12-3/TRBV12-4; size: few; CDR3: ASRTRGGPYNEQF
length: 12; V: TRBV3-1; size: many; CDR3: ASSQDIQTDTQY
length: 12; V: TRBV29-1; size: many; CDR3: SVASDRGIYEQY
length: 14; V: TRBV4-3; size: many; CDR3: ASSQDLSGAYNEQF
length: 15; V: TRBV12-3/TRBV12-4; size: .; CDR3: ASSFPLGGGATDTQY
length: 9; V: TRBV9; size: many; CDR3: ASSVDGELF
length: 15; V: TRBV4-1; size: many; CDR3: ASSQEIRTGFQETQY
length: 14; V: TRBV9; size: many; CDR3: ASSVGTSEAYNEQF
length: 16; V: TRBV29-1; size: many; CDR3: SVPDRLAGGPYQETQY
length: 14; V: TRBV25-1; size: many; CDR3: ASSDAQGAGENIQY
length: 15; V: TRBV7-9; size: few; CDR3: ASSLDRAPVANYGYT
length: 14; V: TRBV6-1; size: .; CDR3: ASSPWTSGGANEQF